This T cell receptor beta chain was identified during a study of CD8+CD57+ T cells in acquired aplastic anemia. Study information: The average for DNA from sorted CD4+ and CD8+ cells was roughly 3 ug. Healthy donor CD4+ samples were sequenced to a depth that averaged around 9.8 million reads.

From germline, CDR1 is SEHNR and CDR2 FQNEAQ (reference sequence). The CDR3 has 13 amino acids. Trimming cost V 9 bases and J 5 bases; bases outside gene matches: 6. Profiles of TCR beta VDJ and CDR3 were generated from a genomic DNA template. MiXCR, run by TCRdb on the reads, gives a single entry per CDR3 protein. The data contain about 100,000 distinct CDR3 sequences, around 53% of them singletons. Findings of the study overall: Common to patients and controls were twenty-nine CD8+ CDR3 sequences. Patient and control CD8+ Simpson's diversity was not significantly different.

Note on this clonotype: Its target is unknown.

Material: sorted CD4+, CD8+, or CD8+CD57+ T cells (not recorded which) from PBMCs. The rearrangement links TRBV7-9 to TRBJ2-1; 8 bases line up with TRBD2. This clonotype was obtained from a human donor in good health, serving as a control. As DNA, the CDR3 is TGTGCCAGTATAGCGGGGCCTAACAATGAGCAGTTCTTC. As protein: CASIAGPNNEQFF. Looking up the rest from reference TRBV7-9 and TRBJ2-1 gives the full variable domain: DTGVSQNPRHKITKRGQNVTFRCDPISEHNRLYWYRQTLGQGPEFLTYFQNEAQLEKSRLLSDRFSAERPKGSFSTLEIQRTEQGDSAMYLCASIAGPNNEQFFGPGTRLTVL.